Below, one TCR beta chain is given with its context. The data stem from a study of blood T cell repertoires in COVID-19. Original data processing: Reference gene primers were amplified, and this amplification served to estimate nucleated cell counts. TCRdb's table, derived via immunoSEQ multiplex PCR, lists solely in-frame clones and lacks some. That table furnishes V, J and clone size, whereas the DNA furnished D and trimming. The sample shows 300,000 or so clones, just over 90% of them seen only once. V dropped 6 bases and J dropped 3; count of bases not matched to a gene: 8. The CDR3 has 15 residues. CDR1 is LNHDA and CDR2 is SQIVND in the germline V gene (reference sequence).

The TCR originated in a woman under 40 with COVID-19, enrolled during active disease. The chain couples TRBV19 to TRBJ2-5; TRBD2 agrees at 9 bases. The source material was peripheral blood. This CDR3 reads CASRGTRLAEETQYF. The CDR3 DNA sequence: TGTGCCAGTAGAGGGACTAGACTAGCGGAAGAGACCCAGTACTTC.